These T cell receptor beta chains were read from a single sample in a study of T-cell reconstitution after alpha-beta-depleted transplantation in children. TCRdb used MiXCR to reprocess the PCR reads, holding one entry per CDR3 protein. The table lists hundreds of thousands of distinct CDR3 sequences, 16% of them singletons. The material sequenced was PBMCs, mostly from graft donor cells, taken 360 days after TCRalphabeta/CD19-depleted stem cell transplant. These receptor sequences come from a male patient younger than 18 who had a stem cell transplant for acute lymphoblastic leukemia, so the T cells may come from the graft donor. Each CDR3 is given with its conserved first and last residue. A D gene is named only where the DNA matches it firmly. Size is omitted from some rows. Given values are once, few, many or a class for expanded clones.

>NA|13|NA|TRBV18|TRBJ1-1
TGTGCCAGCTCATCGACCCGGGGGGCTGAAGCTTTCTTT
CASSSTRGAEAFF
>TRBD1|18|once|TRBV5-1|TRBJ2-1
TGCGCCAGCAGCTTGCGAGCCCCGGGACAGGGGAAAAGGGATGAGCAGTTCTTC
CASSLRAPGQGKRDEQFF
>NA|15|NA|TRBV7-2|TRBJ2-1
TGTGCCAGCAGCTTAGTAGCCGGACTTTCCAATGAGCAGTTCTTC
CASSLVAGLSNEQFF
>NA|17|many|TRBV12-3/TRBV12-4|TRBJ2-1
TGTGCCAGCAGTTTCAGCCCTCCGGGGTCCCACGTTAATGAGCAGTTCTTC
CASSFSPPGSHVNEQFF
>NA|15|NA|TRBV5-1|TRBJ2-3
TGCGCCAGCAGCTTTTCTCGAACGGGACTAGATACGCAGTATTTT
CASSFSRTGLDTQYF
>NA|16|many|TRBV6-1|TRBJ2-1
TGTGCCAGCAGCCCCACGGGGGCGGCGGCCTTCAATGAGCAGTTCTTC
CASSPTGAAAFNEQFF
>NA|15|NA|TRBV9|TRBJ1-3
TGTGCCAGCAGCGTAGGTGCCCTCTCTGGAAACACCATATATTTT
CASSVGALSGNTIYF
>TRBD2|16|NA|TRBV11-2|TRBJ2-1
TGTGCCAGCAGCTTAGCTCGAGCGGGAAAGGGACGTGAGCAGTTCTTC
CASSLARAGKGREQFF
>TRBD1|15|NA|TRBV7-9|TRBJ2-7
TGTGCCAGCAGCTTAGAATCGGGACAGAGCTACGAGCAGTACTTC
CASSLESGQSYEQYF
>TRBD2|17|NA|TRBV10-3|TRBJ2-1
TGTGCCATCAGTGAAAACGTGGGGACTAGCGGGATACATGAGCAGTTCTTC
CAISENVGTSGIHEQFF
>TRBD1|17|NA|TRBV10-3|TRBJ2-3
TGTGCCATCAGGAAGGGGACAGGGGGCTCCGGCACAGATACGCAGTATTTT
CAIRKGTGGSGTDTQYF
>TRBD1|15|once|TRBV19|TRBJ2-5
TGTGCCAGTAGTTTTCGGACAGGGACGACAGAGACCCGGTACTTC
CASSFRTGTTETRYF
>TRBD2|15|few|TRBV29-1|TRBJ2-7
TGCAGCGTTGAAGGCGCGGGAGGGCCGGGCTACGAGCAGTACTTC
CSVEGAGGPGYEQYF
>TRBD2|15|few|TRBV5-6|TRBJ2-1
TGTGCCAGCAGCCAAGGACTAGCGGGAGTGATTGAGCAGTTCTTC
CASSQGLAGVIEQFF
>NA|15|few|TRBV5-1|TRBJ1-1
TGCGCCAGCAGCTTGGACGGGGCCAGGACATATAAAGCTTTCTTT
CASSLDGARTYKAFF
>TRBD2|17|few|TRBV25-1|TRBJ2-2
TGTGCCAGCAGTGGTCAGCCGGGACTAGCGTTCACCGGGGAGCTGTTTTTT
CASSGQPGLAFTGELFF
>TRBD2|13|NA|TRBV12-3/TRBV12-4|TRBJ2-7
TGTGCCAGCCGGGAGGGCCCCTCCTACGAGCAGTACTTC
CASREGPSYEQYF
>TRBD1|10|NA|TRBV2|TRBJ2-1
TGTGCCAGCATTGGACAGGCCGAGTTCTTC
CASIGQAEFF
>NA|16|NA|TRBV12-3/TRBV12-4|TRBJ2-5
TGTGCCAGCAGTCCACACGGGTCCCCGTACCAAGAGACCCAGTACTTC
CASSPHGSPYQETQYF
>NA|14|many|TRBV20-1|TRBJ1-1
TGCAGTGCTAGAGATCCGGGCAGGAACACTGAAGCTTTCTTT
CSARDPGRNTEAFF
>TRBD2|14|NA|TRBV12-3/TRBV12-4|TRBJ2-7
TGTGCCAGCAGCTACGCGGGGGTGTTATACGAGCAGTACTTC
CASSYAGVLYEQYF
>NA|14|NA|TRBV29-1|TRBJ2-4
TGCAGCGTTGTGACGGGCAGAGCCAAAAACATTCAGTACTTC
CSVVTGRAKNIQYF
>NA|11|few|TRBV6-2/TRBV6-3|TRBJ2-1
TGTGCCAGCAGTTACCCAAATGAGCAGTTCTTC
CASSYPNEQFF
>TRBD1|17|few|TRBV5-1|TRBJ1-1
TGCGCCAGCAGCCAGGGACAGGGGGCGAGCTTGAACACTGAAGCTTTCTTT
CASSQGQGASLNTEAFF
>NA|12|few|TRBV29-1|TRBJ1-1
TGCAGCGTTTTGACAGGGAACACTGAAGCTTTCTTT
CSVLTGNTEAFF
>NA|15|few|TRBV9|TRBJ2-4
TGTGCCAGCAGCGTAAGTGCCCTGGACAAAAACATTCAGTACTTC
CASSVSALDKNIQYF
>NA|16|NA|TRBV4-2|TRBJ2-5
TGTGCCAGCAGCCAAGGCGTCTGGGACAACCAAGAGACCCAGTACTTC
CASSQGVWDNQETQYF
>NA|14|NA|TRBV7-3|TRBJ2-5
TGTGCCAGCAGCTTAGAGGGTCCTTATCAGACCCAGTACTTC
CASSLEGPYQTQYF
>NA|14|few|TRBV7-3|TRBJ2-1
TGTGCCAGCAGCTTTAGCGCGGGATACAATGAGCAGTTCTTC
CASSFSAGYNEQFF
>TRBD2|15|NA|TRBV6-1|TRBJ2-1
TGTGCCAGCAGTGAAGTGACTAGCGCGGTCAATGAGCAGTTCTTC
CASSEVTSAVNEQFF
>TRBD2|17|few|TRBV2|TRBJ2-2
TGTGCCAGCAGTGAATGGGTAGCGGGAGCAGGAACCGGGGAGCTGTTTTTT
CASSEWVAGAGTGELFF
>NA|13|many|TRBV5-5|TRBJ2-7
TGTGCCAGCAGCTTGGTGGTCTCCTACGAGCAGTACTTC
CASSLVVSYEQYF
>NA|12|few|TRBV7-2|TRBJ2-2
TGTGCCAGCAGCCAATACAGGAGGGAGCTGTTTTTT
CASSQYRRELFF
>TRBD2|14|NA|TRBV20-1|TRBJ2-1
TGCAGTGCTAGAGACGGACTAGCGGGATTTAACCAGTTCTTC
CSARDGLAGFNQFF
>NA|14|few|TRBV20-1|TRBJ2-3
TGCAGTGCTAGAGGGATACCCGGCACAGATACGCAGTATTTT
CSARGIPGTDTQYF
>NA|15|few|TRBV3-1|TRBJ1-2
TGTGCCAGCAGCCCGAGAGGGGGACGCCAATTCCGCTACACCTTC
CASSPRGGRQFRYTF
>NA|15|many|TRBV30|TRBJ2-3
TGTGCCTGGACGGGGCTAGCTGACTACACAGATACGCAGTATTTT
CAWTGLADYTDTQYF
>TRBD2|19|few|TRBV6-5|TRBJ2-1
TGTGCCAGCAGTTACACAACGGCCAGCGGGAGGGCCTGGGGGGATGAGCAGTTCTTC
CASSYTTASGRAWGDEQFF
>NA|15|many|TRBV9|TRBJ2-7
TGTGCCAGCATTACACAGGACGGGAATAGGTACGAGCAGTACTTC
CASITQDGNRYEQYF
>NA|15|few|TRBV7-3|TRBJ2-3
TGTGCCAGCAGCCACTCCGGGCCGCCCCCAGATACGCAGTATTTT
CASSHSGPPPDTQYF
>TRBD2|17|few|TRBV29-1|TRBJ2-1
TGCAGCGTCCCGGGGCTAGCGGGGTTTAGCTCCTACAATGAGCAGTTCTTC
CSVPGLAGFSSYNEQFF
>NA|14|many|TRBV5-1|TRBJ2-1
TGCGCCAGCAGCTCCTGGACTGGGGTTAGTGAGCAGTTCTTC
CASSSWTGVSEQFF
>NA|13|many|TRBV20-1|TRBJ2-4
TGCAGTGCTAGCCCATCGACTTTGCCCATTCAGTACTTC
CSASPSTLPIQYF
>NA|17|NA|TRBV20-1|TRBJ2-1
TGCAGTGCTACCGGGACTCACCAGGGTTTGGGTTACAATGAGCAGTTCTTC
CSATGTHQGLGYNEQFF
>NA|13|NA|TRBV9|TRBJ2-7
TGTGCCAGCAGCGGGGCAGGGGATTACGAGCAGTACTTC
CASSGAGDYEQYF
>NA|14|NA|TRBV12-5|TRBJ2-7
TGTGCTAGTGGCACCGGGACGCACCCCTACGAGCAGTACTTC
CASGTGTHPYEQYF
>NA|13|NA|TRBV5-6|TRBJ1-2
TGTGCCAGCAGCGACCGGTCCCTCTATGGCTACACCTTC
CASSDRSLYGYTF
>NA|15|few|TRBV7-2|TRBJ1-5
TGTGCCAGCAGCTTAGTCAGGGGAAGCAATCAGCCCCAGCATTTT
CASSLVRGSNQPQHF
>NA|17|few|TRBV5-1|TRBJ2-2
TGCGCCAGCAGCTTAACCGGTCCAATGATGGACACCGGGGAGCTGTTTTTT
CASSLTGPMMDTGELFF
>TRBD1|13|NA|TRBV2|TRBJ2-7
TGTGCCAGCAGTGGGGCAGGGGGCTACGAGCAGTACTTC
CASSGAGGYEQYF